Given below is one TCR beta chain in context. The data originate from a study of blood T cell repertoires in COVID-19. How the authors handled the data: By means of reference gene primer amplification, nucleated cell counts were estimated. Method: immunoSEQ multiplex PCR; TCRdb's copy keeps in-frame clones and lacks some. V and J calls and clone size are copied from that table; D and trimming were computed from the DNA. Found here are hundreds of thousands of clones, around 88% of them singletons; the top ten hold around 3.3%. The CDR3 is made up of 13 amino acids. V was shortened by 3 bases and J by 0 bases, with 3 bases between the two germline ends. CDR1 is MNHNS, CDR2 SASEGT, per germline.

Sequenced material: PBMCs or T cells enriched from blood (not recorded which). The chain joins TRBV6-1 to TRBJ1-3, with D unresolved. This sequence was found in a woman aged 35 to 49 with acute COVID-19. The CDR3 bases are TGTGCCAGCAGTGACAACTCTGGAAACACCATATATTTT. Protein sequence: CASSDNSGNTIYF.